Below are 25 T cell receptor beta chains sequenced from a single sample in a study of T cell responses to AZD1222 COVID-19 vaccine. Here immunoSEQ multiplex PCR was the method, and the copy in TCRdb shows in-frame clones only, minus some. The sample carries roughly 170,000 clones, 85% to 95% recorded once. The specimen comprised peripheral blood, sampled on day 0 of AZD1222 vaccination. These receptors originate from an adult in good health.

This clone was found a few times. The chain combines TRBV9 with TRBJ1-4; 8 bases fit TRBD1. The germline V gene has CDR1 SGDLS and CDR2 YYNGEE. CDR3 size: 14 residues. The V segment lost 4 bases and the J segment 2 bases; nucleotides outside the gene matches: 1. The CDR3 bases are TGTGCCAGCAGCAGGACAGGGACTAATGAAAAACTGTTTTTT. Translating it yields CASSRTGTNEKLFF.

The genes are TRBV2 and TRBJ2-7; D unclear. Germline CDR1 SNHLY, CDR2 FYNNEI. V lost 6 bases and J lost 6, with 18 bases in between. The CDR3 sequence is 14 residues long. The CDR3 DNA is TGTGCCAGCAGCCGGGTCCTCACTTCGGGCGAGCAGTACTTC. Its protein product is CASSRVLTSGEQYF.

The genes are TRBV2 and TRBJ1-5, with 8 bases matching TRBD1. CDR3 length equals 13 residues. V was clipped by 3 bases and J by 9 bases; unmatched bases: 4. CDR1 and CDR2 (germline): SNHLY, FYNNEI. This CDR3 is CASSDQGARPQHF. The CDR3 region has the DNA TGTGCCAGCAGTGACCAGGGGGCAAGGCCCCAGCATTTT.

The rearrangement joins TRBV14 to TRBJ2-7; the match to TRBD1 covers 8 bases. Germline V gives CDR1 SGHDN, CDR2 FVKESK. J gave up 3 bases and V 4 bases, and 8 bases lay outside the gene matches. CDR3 size: 15 residues. The CDR3 protein is CASSRTDRGIYEQYF. The CDR3 region has the DNA TGTGCCAGCAGCCGTACAGACAGGGGAATCTACGAGCAGTACTTC.

A note on this clone: This same CDR3 is encoded by further DNA sequences in the sample. The chain joins TRBV18 to TRBJ1-2, with D perhaps matching TRBD1 (5 bases). Germline values: CDR1 KGHSH, CDR2 LQKENI. This CDR3 has 14 amino acids. The V end was cut by 2 bases, the J end by 2 bases, with 9 bases between. The CDR3 sequence is CASSPSQGNYGYTF. For the CDR3, the DNA is TGTGCCAGCTCACCATCTCAGGGCAACTATGGCTACACCTTC.

The chain employs TRBV27 and TRBJ2-6; tentatively, D is TRBD2 (5 bases). Germline V gene data show CDR1 as MNHEY and CDR2 as SMNVEV (reference sequence). This CDR3 has 16 amino acids. Trimming stripped 3 bases from V and 0 bases from J, with 9 bases between. The CDR3 here is CASSFEGGSGANVLTF. CDR3 nucleotide sequence: TGTGCCAGCAGTTTCGAGGGCGGCTCTGGGGCCAACGTCCTGACTTTC.

The J gene is TRBJ1-1, the V gene TRBV7-8, with D possibly being TRBD1 (6 bases). The CDR3 has 12 residues. Trimming removed 4 bases at V and 10 bases at J, with 13 bases between. From germline, CDR1 is SGHVS and CDR2 FQNEAQ. The CDR3 loop is CASSSEGEVAFF. CDR3 coding DNA: TGTGCCAGCAGCTCAGAGGGGGAAGTAGCTTTCTTT.

The chain is built from TRBV7-8 and TRBJ1-1, with 9 bases lining up with TRBD1. Looked up from germline, CDR1 is SGHVS and CDR2 is FQNEAQ. The V segment lost 5 bases and the J segment 3 bases; nucleotides outside the gene matches: 4. The length of the CDR3 is 14 residues. For the CDR3, the DNA is TGTGCCAGCAGCCCCCGGACAGGGGACACTGAAGCTTTCTTT. Amino acid sequence: CASSPRTGDTEAFF.

The gene calls are TRBV5-4 and TRBJ2-1; D gene uncertain. CDR1 SGHNT and CDR2 YYREEE come from the germline V gene (reference sequence). Trimming cost V 0 bases and J 0 bases, with 10 bases left between them. There are 16 residues in the CDR3. In DNA form, the CDR3 reads TGTGCCAGCAGCTTGGCCTTAGGGAACTCCTACAATGAGCAGTTCTTC. This sequence encodes CASSLALGNSYNEQFF.

The V and J genes are TRBV19 and TRBJ2-1; TRBD2 matches at 9 bases. The V segment lost 4 bases and the J segment 4 bases; nucleotides outside the gene matches: 8. The germline V gene has CDR1 LNHDA and CDR2 SQIVND (reference sequence). CDR3 length equals 16 residues. CDR3 in DNA: TGTGCCAGTAGTAAGGCTAGCGGGGCCCTTTACAATGAGCAGTTCTTC. The encoded protein is CASSKASGALYNEQFF.

The chain couples TRBV7-3 to TRBJ2-2, with D hard to call. CDR1 is SGHTA, CDR2 FQGTGA, per germline. Trimming stripped 0 bases from V and 7 bases from J, with 21 bases between. The CDR3 is made up of 18 amino acids. The CDR3 bases are TGTGCCAGCAGCTTAACGGCCAATCGGGCCAACCTTGACGGGGAGCTGTTTTTT. It codes for CASSLTANRANLDGELFF.

The J gene is TRBJ1-5, the V gene TRBV19, with D perhaps TRBD1 (5 bases). The CDR3 loop spans 15 amino acids. Germline assignment: CDR1 LNHDA and CDR2 SQIVND (reference sequence). V lost 3 bases to trimming and J lost 3 bases, with 12 bases between them. CDR3 DNA sequence: TGTGCCAGTAGTATGCAAGGCGGGGCCAATCAGCCCCAGCATTTT. This translates into CASSMQGGANQPQHF.

The chain combines TRBV4-1 with TRBJ1-6, with D perhaps matching TRBD1 (5 bases). Germline CDR1 MGHRA, CDR2 YSYEKL. This CDR3 spans 15 amino acids. V was shortened by 4 bases and J by 10 bases, with 17 bases between the two germline ends. CDR3 sequence: CASSPTQGIGSPLHF. The CDR3 DNA follows: TGCGCCAGCAGCCCCACCCAGGGAATTGGGTCACCCCTCCACTTT.

The chain recombines TRBV18 with TRBJ2-1; 10 bases map to TRBD2. V was pared by 2 bases and J by 9 bases, with 19 bases of the junction left unmatched. Germline V gene sequence: CDR1 KGHSH, CDR2 LQKENI. This CDR3 spans 19 amino acids. Here the CDR3 DNA reads TGTGCCAGCTCACCAGCGTTTGGTTCTAGCGGGGGCGGCGTGACTGAGCAGTTCTTC. Its translation: CASSPAFGSSGGGVTEQFF.

This chain uses TRBV5-6 with TRBJ2-5; 7 positions agree with TRBD1. Germline CDR1 and CDR2: SGHDT and YYEEEE. The CDR3 has 17 amino acids. V shed 0 bases and J 4 bases; nucleotides not matched to a gene: 12. The CDR3 bases are TGTGCCAGCAGCTTGGCCTGGCGGACAGGTGCCGGAGAGACCCAGTACTTC. Its protein is CASSLAWRTGAGETQYF.

V is TRBV2 and J is TRBJ1-4, with D hard to call. The CDR3 spans 15 residues. Trimming removed 2 bases at V and 4 bases at J, with 11 bases between. Germline CDR1 reads SNHLY; CDR2 reads FYNNEI. CDR3 nucleotide sequence: TGTGCCAGCAGTGAACTTGGGCTCGGTAATGAAAAACTGTTTTTT. This encodes CASSELGLGNEKLFF. The full variable domain, its missing parts supplied by reference TRBV2 and TRBJ1-4, is EPEVTQTPSHQVTQMGQEVILRCVPISNHLYFYWYRQILGQKVEFLVSFYNNEISEKSEIFDDQFSVERPDGSNFTLKIRSTKLEDSAMYFCASSELGLGNEKLFFGSGTQLSVL.

J is TRBJ1-1 and V is TRBV6-1; unclear D gene. The CDR3 totals 11 residues. Trimming pared 1 base from V and 7 bases from J, leaving 4 bases between. From germline, CDR1 is MNHNS and CDR2 SASEGT. CDR3 sequence reads: CASSEGGEAFF. CDR3 DNA: TGTGCCAGCAGTGAAGGGGGTGAAGCTTTCTTT.

This clone was observed a few times. The chain recombines TRBV2 with TRBJ2-7, with 7 nucleotides matching TRBD1. CDR3 size: 13 residues. The germline CDR1 and CDR2 sequences are SNHLY and FYNNEI. V shed 7 bases, J shed 2 bases, and the junction held 5 bases outside the gene matches. CDR3 protein: CASMKTGTYEQYF. CDR3 nucleotides: TGTGCCAGCATGAAGACAGGGACCTACGAGCAGTACTTC.

The chain recombines TRBV19 with TRBJ2-2; 7 bases line up with TRBD2. CDR1 and CDR2 from the germline V gene are LNHDA and SQIVND (reference sequence). CDR3 length: 13 residues. The J segment lost 6 bases and the V segment lost 7 bases, leaving 5 bases of the junction unmatched. The CDR3 reads CASKPRGAGELFF. The CDR3 bases are TGTGCCAGTAAACCTCGGGGGGCCGGGGAGCTGTTTTTT.

The chain links TRBV7-2 to TRBJ2-1; D uncertain. Trimming cost V 0 bases and J 6 bases, with 12 bases left between them. The CDR3 is 15 residues long. CDR1 SGHTA and CDR2 FQGNSA come from the germline V gene. CDR3 protein: CASSLALASFNEQFF. The CDR3 DNA reads TGTGCCAGCAGCTTAGCTTTAGCTAGTTTCAATGAGCAGTTCTTC. Using reference TRBV7-2 and TRBJ2-1 for the parts outside the CDR3, the full variable domain is GAGVSQSPSNKVTEKGKDVELRCDPISGHTALYWYRQSLGQGLEFLIYFQGNSAPDKSGLPSDRFSAERTGGSVSTLTIQRTQQEDSAVYLCASSLALASFNEQFFGPGTRLTVL.

DNA for the CDR3: TGTGCCAGCAGCCGGGGCACCTACAATGAGCAGTTCTTC. Its protein product is CASSRGTYNEQFF. The V gene is TRBV6-5, the J gene TRBJ2-1; perhaps D is TRBD1 or TRBD2 (5 bases each). The CDR3 consists of 13 residues. Germline V lookup: CDR1 MNHEY, CDR2 SVGAGI. Trimming cost V 6 bases and J 2 bases, with 8 bases left between them.

This chain connects TRBV25-1 to TRBJ1-1; TRBD1 is a possible D gene (5 bases). This CDR3 region has 14 residues. The V end lost 6 bases, the J end lost 1 base, and 12 bases lay between the germline ends. Looked up from germline, CDR1 is MGHDK and CDR2 is SYGVNS. CDR3 bases: TGTGCCAGCAGGGCGACAGCCCAGAACACTGAAGCTTTCTTT. Residues: CASRATAQNTEAFF.

This chain uses TRBV29-1 with TRBJ1-2; the D is unclear. CDR3 size: 14 residues. Germline CDR1 and CDR2: SQVTM and ANQGSEA. V gave up 7 bases and J gave up 0 bases, with 15 bases separating them. The CDR3 sequence: CSASYGQPNYGYTF. The CDR3, as DNA: TGCAGCGCCTCTTACGGTCAACCTAACTATGGCTACACCTTC.

The chain joins TRBV29-1 to TRBJ1-1, with 8 bases that match TRBD1. This CDR3 comprises 13 residues. Germline V gives CDR1 SQVTM, CDR2 ANQGSEA. V lost 2 bases and J lost 5; bases outside the gene matches: 4. The CDR3 coding sequence is TGCAGCGTTGAACGGACAGGGAGGACTGAAGCTTTCTTT. It translates to CSVERTGRTEAFF.

The J gene is TRBJ1-5, the V gene TRBV5-1, with unresolved D. This CDR3 is built from 14 residues. The V and J ends lost 4 bases and 7 bases respectively, with 15 bases between them. Germline CDR1 and CDR2: SGHRS and YFSETQ. CDR3 bases: TGCGCCAGCAGCAGAGAATCGGGAGAACAGCCCCAGCATTTT. Encoded protein: CASSRESGEQPQHF.